These T cell receptor beta chains were read from a single sample in a study of blood T cells in healthy people across ages. TCRdb reprocessed the 5' RACE reads via MiXCR and lists one record per CDR3 protein. The sample consists of about 640,000 distinct CDR3 sequences, 40% to 45% of them appearing once. The sequenced sample was blood. Every receptor here comes from a man older than 75 in good health. CDR3s include the opening cysteine and the closing phenylalanine or tryptophan. Fields, in order: J gene, D gene, V gene, CDR3 protein. The D gene is left open where the match is weak.

J: .; D: .; V: TRBV3-1; CDR3: CASSQVGSRAGRETQYF
J: TRBJ2-1; D: .; V: TRBV6-5; CDR3: CASRGWGIGINEQFF
J: TRBJ2-5; D: .; V: TRBV2; CDR3: CASSEKYTSREQYF
J: TRBJ2-2; D: .; V: TRBV30; CDR3: CALKLINTGELFF
J: TRBJ2-5; D: .; V: TRBV5-1; CDR3: CASSLVGRVQETQYF
J: TRBJ1-1; D: .; V: TRBV10-3; CDR3: CAISDSGALNTEAFF
J: TRBJ1-6; D: .; V: TRBV27; CDR3: CASRAGSPRNSPLHF
J: TRBJ1-1; D: .; V: TRBV27; CDR3: CASRGGNTEAFF
J: TRBJ2-3; D: TRBD2; V: TRBV7-3; CDR3: CASNIAGGSTDTQYF
J: TRBJ1-1; D: .; V: TRBV10-3; CDR3: CAISDGDWGTEAFF
J: TRBJ2-3; D: .; V: TRBV9; CDR3: CASSVHRTPDTQYF
J: TRBJ2-6; D: TRBD1; V: TRBV7-2; CDR3: CASSGTGGAGANVLTF
J: TRBJ1-4; D: .; V: TRBV30; CDR3: CAWGRAEKLFF
J: TRBJ2-5; D: .; V: TRBV6-6; CDR3: CASSYPHRTGETQYF
J: TRBJ2-2; D: TRBD1; V: TRBV27; CDR3: CASRQNRGSSAGELFF
J: TRBJ2-1; D: TRBD2; V: TRBV6-2/TRBV6-3; CDR3: CASRGLAGISYNEQFF
J: TRBJ1-5; D: .; V: TRBV12-3/TRBV12-4; CDR3: CASSLVEQPQHF
J: TRBJ2-7; D: .; V: TRBV3-1; CDR3: CASSQYSSYEQYF
J: TRBJ1-6; D: .; V: TRBV7-2; CDR3: CASSLRDAWPSSYNSPLHF
J: TRBJ1-2; D: .; V: TRBV6-2/TRBV6-3; CDR3: CASSPDSGYGYTF
J: TRBJ1-1; D: .; V: TRBV28; CDR3: CASRPTRAGTEAFF
J: TRBJ2-1; D: TRBD2; V: TRBV20-1; CDR3: CSATTRDYYYNEQFF
J: TRBJ2-3; D: .; V: TRBV29-1; CDR3: CSVGPRTDTQYF
J: TRBJ1-5; D: TRBD1; V: TRBV25-1; CDR3: CASIESQQGGGQPQHF
J: TRBJ2-7; D: TRBD2; V: TRBV4-2; CDR3: CASSQGLAGGPLEQYF
J: TRBJ1-6; D: .; V: TRBV20-1; CDR3: CSAPGFSSYTSPLHF
J: TRBJ2-6; D: .; V: TRBV12-3/TRBV12-4; CDR3: CASSPLGANVLTF
J: TRBJ2-6; D: .; V: TRBV9; CDR3: CASRAVGSGANVLTF
J: TRBJ2-5; D: .; V: TRBV4-1; CDR3: CASSRSGTVRETQYF
J: TRBJ2-3; D: .; V: TRBV20-1; CDR3: CSAISTDTQYF
J: TRBJ1-6; D: TRBD1; V: TRBV4-3; CDR3: CASSQGSGQGYNSPLHF
J: TRBJ2-5; D: TRBD1; V: TRBV28; CDR3: CASSPFDRGNQETQYF
J: TRBJ2-1; D: TRBD2; V: TRBV3-1; CDR3: CASTIQVAGGNEQFF
J: TRBJ2-5; D: TRBD2; V: TRBV28; CDR3: CASSLITSGKETQYF
J: TRBJ2-5; D: .; V: TRBV20-1; CDR3: CSARDRAGANYNEQYF